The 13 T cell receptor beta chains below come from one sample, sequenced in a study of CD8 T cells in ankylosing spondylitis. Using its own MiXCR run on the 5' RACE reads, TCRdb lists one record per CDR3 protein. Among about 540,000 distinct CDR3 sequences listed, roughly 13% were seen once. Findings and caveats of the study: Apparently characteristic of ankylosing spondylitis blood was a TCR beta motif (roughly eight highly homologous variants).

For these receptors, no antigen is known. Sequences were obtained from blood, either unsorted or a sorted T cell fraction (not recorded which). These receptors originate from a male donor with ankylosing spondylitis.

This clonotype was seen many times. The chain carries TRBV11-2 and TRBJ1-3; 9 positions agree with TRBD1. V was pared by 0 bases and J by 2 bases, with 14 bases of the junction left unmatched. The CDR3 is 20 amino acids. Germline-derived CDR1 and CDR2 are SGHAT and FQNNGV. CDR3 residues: CASSLDRTSGTGLTGNTIYF. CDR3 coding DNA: TGTGCCAGCAGCTTAGATCGGACGTCCGGGACAGGGCTTACTGGAAACACCATATATTTT. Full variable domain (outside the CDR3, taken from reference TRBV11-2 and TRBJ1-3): EAGVAQSPRYKIIEKRQSVAFWCNPISGHATLYWYQQILGQGPKLLIQFQNNGVVDDSQLPKDRFSAERLKGVDSTLKIQPAKLEDSAVYLCASSLDRTSGTGLTGNTIYFGEGSWLTVV.

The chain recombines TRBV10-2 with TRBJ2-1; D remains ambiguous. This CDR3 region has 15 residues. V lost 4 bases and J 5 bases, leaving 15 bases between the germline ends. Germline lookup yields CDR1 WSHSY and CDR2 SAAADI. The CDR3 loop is CASSAAQKVNNEQFF. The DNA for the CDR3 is TGCGCCAGCAGTGCCGCCCAGAAAGTAAACAATGAGCAGTTCTTC.

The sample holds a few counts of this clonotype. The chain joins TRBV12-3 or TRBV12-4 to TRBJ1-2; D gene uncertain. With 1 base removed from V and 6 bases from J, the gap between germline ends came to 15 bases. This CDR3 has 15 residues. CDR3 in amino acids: CASSLERVAVDGYTF. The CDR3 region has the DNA TGTGCCAGCAGTTTAGAGAGGGTGGCAGTTGATGGCTACACCTTC.

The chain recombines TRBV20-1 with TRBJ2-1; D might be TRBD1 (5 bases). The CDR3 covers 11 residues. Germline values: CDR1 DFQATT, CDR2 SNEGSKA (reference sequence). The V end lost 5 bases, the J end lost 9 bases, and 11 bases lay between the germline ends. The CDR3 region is CSALRATEQFF. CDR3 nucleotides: TGCAGTGCTCTCAGGGCGACTGAGCAGTTCTTC.

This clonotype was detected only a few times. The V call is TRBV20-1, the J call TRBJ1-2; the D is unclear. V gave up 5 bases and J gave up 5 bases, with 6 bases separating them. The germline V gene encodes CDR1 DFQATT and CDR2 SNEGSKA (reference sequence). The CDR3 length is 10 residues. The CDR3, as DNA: TGCAGTGCTTGGCGTTATGGCTACACCTTC. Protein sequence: CSAWRYGYTF.

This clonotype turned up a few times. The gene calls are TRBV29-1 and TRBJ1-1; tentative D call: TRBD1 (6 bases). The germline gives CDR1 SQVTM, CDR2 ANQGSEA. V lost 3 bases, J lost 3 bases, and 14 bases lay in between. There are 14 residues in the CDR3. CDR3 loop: CSVDLQGRDTEAFF. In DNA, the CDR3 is TGCAGCGTTGATTTGCAGGGGAGGGACACTGAAGCTTTCTTT.

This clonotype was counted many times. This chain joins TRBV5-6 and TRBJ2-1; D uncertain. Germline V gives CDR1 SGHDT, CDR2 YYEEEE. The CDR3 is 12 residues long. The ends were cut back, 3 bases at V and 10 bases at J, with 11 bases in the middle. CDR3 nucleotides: TGTGCCAGCAGCTACTACCAACTGGAGCAGTTCTTC. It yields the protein CASSYYQLEQFF.

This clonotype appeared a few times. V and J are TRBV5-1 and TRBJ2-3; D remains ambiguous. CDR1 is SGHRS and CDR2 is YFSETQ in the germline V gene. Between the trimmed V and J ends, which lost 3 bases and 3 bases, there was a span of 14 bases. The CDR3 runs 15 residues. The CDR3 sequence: CASSYAGARTDTQYF. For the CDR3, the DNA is TGCGCCAGCAGCTACGCCGGAGCCCGGACAGATACGCAGTATTTT.

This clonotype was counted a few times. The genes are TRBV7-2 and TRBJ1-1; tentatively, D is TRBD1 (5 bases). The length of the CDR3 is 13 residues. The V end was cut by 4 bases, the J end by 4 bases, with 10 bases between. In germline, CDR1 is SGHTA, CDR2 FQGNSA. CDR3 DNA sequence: TGTGCCAGCAGCTGGGCGGGGACCACTGAAGCTTTCTTT. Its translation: CASSWAGTTEAFF. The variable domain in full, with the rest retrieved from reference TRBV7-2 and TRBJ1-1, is GAGVSQSPSNKVTEKGKDVELRCDPISGHTALYWYRQSLGQGLEFLIYFQGNSAPDKSGLPSDRFSAERTGGSVSTLTIQRTQQEDSAVYLCASSWAGTTEAFFGQGTRLTVV.

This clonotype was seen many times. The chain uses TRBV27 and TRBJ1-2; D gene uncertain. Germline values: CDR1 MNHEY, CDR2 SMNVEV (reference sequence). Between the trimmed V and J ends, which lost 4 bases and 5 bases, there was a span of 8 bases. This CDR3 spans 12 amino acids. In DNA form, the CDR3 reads TGTGCCAGCAGTTACAAGGGTTATGGCTACACCTTC. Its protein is CASSYKGYGYTF.

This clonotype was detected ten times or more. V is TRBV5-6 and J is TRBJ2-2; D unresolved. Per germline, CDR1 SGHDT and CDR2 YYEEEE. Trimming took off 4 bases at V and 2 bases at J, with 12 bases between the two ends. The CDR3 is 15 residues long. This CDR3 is CASSPGPANTGELFF. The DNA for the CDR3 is TGTGCCAGCAGCCCCGGACCAGCAAACACCGGGGAGCTGTTTTTT.

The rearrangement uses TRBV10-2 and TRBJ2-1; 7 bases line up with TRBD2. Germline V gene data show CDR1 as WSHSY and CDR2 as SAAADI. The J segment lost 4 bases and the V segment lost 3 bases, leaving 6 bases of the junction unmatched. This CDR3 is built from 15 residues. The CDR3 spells CASSDGGGPYNEQFF. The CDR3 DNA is TGCGCCAGCAGTGATGGGGGAGGGCCGTACAATGAGCAGTTCTTC.

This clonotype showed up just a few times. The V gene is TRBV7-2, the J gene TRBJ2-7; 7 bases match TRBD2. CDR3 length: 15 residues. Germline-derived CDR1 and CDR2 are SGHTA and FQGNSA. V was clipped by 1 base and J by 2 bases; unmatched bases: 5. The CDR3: CASSLVGDYTYEQYF. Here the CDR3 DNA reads TGTGCCAGCAGCTTAGTGGGGGACTATACCTACGAGCAGTACTTC.